The clone carrying this T cell receptor (beta chain) was recorded many times. Germline lookup yields CDR1 DFQATT and CDR2 SNEGSKA (reference sequence). The V and J ends lost 5 bases and 5 bases, in that order; junction bases with no gene match: 10. The CDR3 sequence is 14 residues long. The sample belongs to a study of metastatic and nonmetastatic thyroid tumors. TCRdb reanalyzed the PCR reads via MiXCR. Of about 50,000 clones listed, 20% to 25% are singletons. No patient received treatment before thyroid surgery. Sequencing was performed on blood. The receptor was derived from a female donor with papillary thyroid cancer or a benign thyroid nodule (not recorded which). Some clones in this sample may be carry-over from other donors' samples. This chain joins TRBV20-1 and TRBJ2-5; 8 positions match TRBD2. The DNA for the CDR3 is TGCAGTGCTGCTGAACTAGCGGCCAGGGAGACCCAGTACTTC. It is translated as CSAAELAARETQYF.